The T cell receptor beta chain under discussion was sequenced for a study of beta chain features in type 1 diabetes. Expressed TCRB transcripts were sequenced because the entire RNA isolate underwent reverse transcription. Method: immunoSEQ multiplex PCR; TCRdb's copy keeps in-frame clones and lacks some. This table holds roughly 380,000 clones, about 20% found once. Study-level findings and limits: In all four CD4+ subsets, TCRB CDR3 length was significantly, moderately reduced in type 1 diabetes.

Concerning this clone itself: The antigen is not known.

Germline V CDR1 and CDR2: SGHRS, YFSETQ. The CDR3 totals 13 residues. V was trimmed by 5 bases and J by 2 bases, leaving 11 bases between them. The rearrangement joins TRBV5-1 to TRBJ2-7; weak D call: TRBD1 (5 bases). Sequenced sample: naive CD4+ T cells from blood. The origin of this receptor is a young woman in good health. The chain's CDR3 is CASRPSTAYEQYF. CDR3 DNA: TGCGCCAGCAGACCCTCGACAGCCTACGAGCAGTACTTC.